Listed below are T cell receptor beta chains from one sample, sequenced in a study of human T cells and chemical hapten exposure. TCRdb processed the RACE reads anew with MiXCR; each CDR3 protein has one entry. The sample carries 25,000 to 35,000 distinct CDR3 sequences, over 7% recorded once. Sequencing used whole blood. The receptors were sampled from a human donor in good health. Some clones in this sample may be carry-over from other donors' samples. Both conserved end residues are part of each CDR3. Each record gives: D gene, V gene, clone size, J gene, CDR3 protein, CDR3 DNA. D genes are given only for firm matches. Not every row has a clone size; where given, it reads once, few, many or a size class.

>NA|TRBV6-5|few|TRBJ1-2
CASSERPNNYGYTF
TGTGCCAGCAGTGAAAGGCCAAATAACTATGGCTACACCTTC
>NA|TRBV27|few|TRBJ1-2
CASSTSAKGLPHSGYTF
TGTGCCAGCAGTACGTCAGCTAAAGGTCTACCACACAGTGGCTACACCTTC
>TRBD2|TRBV6-6|many|TRBJ2-5
CASRGGLRETQYF
TGTGCCAGCAGGGGAGGGTTGAGAGAGACCCAGTACTTC
>TRBD1|TRBV4-3|few|TRBJ2-3
CASSRGQSTDTQYF
TGCGCCAGCAGCCGGGGACAGAGCACAGATACGCAGTATTTT
>TRBD1|TRBV3-1|large|TRBJ2-7
CASSPIPTGGLYEQYF
TGTGCCAGCAGCCCTATCCCCACAGGGGGACTCTACGAGCAGTACTTC
>TRBD1|TRBV12-3/TRBV12-4|few|TRBJ2-2
CASSSLGYGTGGTGELFF
TGTGCCAGCAGCTCGCTCGGATACGGGACAGGGGGCACCGGGGAGCTGTTTTTT
>TRBD2|TRBV10-3|many|TRBJ2-3
CAISGVKLAGGPDTQYF
TGTGCCATCAGCGGGGTAAAGCTAGCGGGAGGCCCAGATACGCAGTATTTT
>NA|TRBV11-2|few|TRBJ2-1
CASTPTYNEQFF
TGTGCCAGCACCCCAACTTACAATGAGCAGTTCTTC
>NA|TRBV29-1|medium-sized|TRBJ1-1
CSVDKGQSYGTEAFF
TGCAGCGTCGATAAAGGACAGTCCTACGGCACTGAAGCTTTCTTT
>NA|TRBV7-6|few|TRBJ1-4
CASSSSGVLGEKLFF
TGTGCCAGCAGCTCCAGCGGGGTTTTAGGGGAAAAACTGTTTTTT
>TRBD2|TRBV28|many|TRBJ2-1
CASRRREVTYNEQFF
TGTGCCAGCCGCCGCCGGGAGGTCACTTACAATGAGCAGTTCTTC
>TRBD1|TRBV25-1|many|TRBJ1-2
CASGWTGVNYGYTF
TGTGCCAGCGGATGGACAGGGGTAAACTATGGCTACACCTTC
>NA|TRBV7-2|many|TRBJ1-1
CASSLGQTFEAFF
TGTGCCAGCAGCTTAGGCCAGACGTTTGAAGCTTTCTTT
>NA|TRBV6-1|many|TRBJ1-1
CASSESVNTEAFF
TGTGCCAGCAGTGAATCCGTCAACACTGAAGCTTTCTTT
>TRBD2|TRBV6-5|NA|TRBJ2-3
CASSNAGLTTDTQYF
TGTGCCAGCAGTAATGCGGGACTAACAACAGATACGCAGTATTTT
>TRBD2|TRBV7-2|many|TRBJ2-2
CASSLGLAETGELFF
TGTGCCAGCAGCTTGGGACTAGCGGAAACCGGGGAGCTGTTTTTT
>TRBD1|TRBV7-9|NA|TRBJ1-5
CASIDREGGNQPQHF
TGTGCCAGCATCGACAGGGAAGGGGGCAATCAGCCCCAGCATTTT
>NA|TRBV9|many|TRBJ2-3
CASSVEGVTDTQYF
TGTGCCAGCAGCGTAGAGGGTGTGACAGATACGCAGTATTTT
>NA|TRBV20-1|few|TRBJ2-2
CSANSRGAANTGELFF
TGCAGTGCCAATTCCCGAGGGGCCGCGAACACCGGGGAGCTGTTTTTT